This TCR beta chain was recorded in a study of shared clonotypes between healthy human individuals. Study background: Every donor yielded three CD4 naive, three CD4 memory, two CD8 naive and one CD8 memory plate.

CD45RO negativity and positive selection for CCR7 defined naive CD8 cells, a population that excluded terminally differentiated effector memory CD45RA+ cells. Points on this clone: The target antigen is unknown.

The protocol was immunoSEQ multiplex PCR, while the TCRdb copy is restricted to in-frame clones and leaves out a portion. The repertoire holds about 2 million clones, with approximately 95% as singletons. Overall study findings and caveats: Among four donors, 4.5% to 5.5% of naive CD4 clonotypes were found in common.

V dropped 7 bases and J dropped 5 bases, with 13 bases sitting between them. This CDR3 has 12 amino acids. The germline gives CDR1 SQVTM, CDR2 ANQGSEA. The receptor was isolated from a man aged 18 to 30 in good health. The source material was naive CD8+ T cells sorted from blood. The V gene is TRBV29-1, the J gene TRBJ2-3, with TRBD2 as a possible D gene (6 bases). CDR3 DNA: TGCAGCGCTCGGGGGTTGGGAGATACGCAGTATTTT. Amino acids: CSARGLGDTQYF.